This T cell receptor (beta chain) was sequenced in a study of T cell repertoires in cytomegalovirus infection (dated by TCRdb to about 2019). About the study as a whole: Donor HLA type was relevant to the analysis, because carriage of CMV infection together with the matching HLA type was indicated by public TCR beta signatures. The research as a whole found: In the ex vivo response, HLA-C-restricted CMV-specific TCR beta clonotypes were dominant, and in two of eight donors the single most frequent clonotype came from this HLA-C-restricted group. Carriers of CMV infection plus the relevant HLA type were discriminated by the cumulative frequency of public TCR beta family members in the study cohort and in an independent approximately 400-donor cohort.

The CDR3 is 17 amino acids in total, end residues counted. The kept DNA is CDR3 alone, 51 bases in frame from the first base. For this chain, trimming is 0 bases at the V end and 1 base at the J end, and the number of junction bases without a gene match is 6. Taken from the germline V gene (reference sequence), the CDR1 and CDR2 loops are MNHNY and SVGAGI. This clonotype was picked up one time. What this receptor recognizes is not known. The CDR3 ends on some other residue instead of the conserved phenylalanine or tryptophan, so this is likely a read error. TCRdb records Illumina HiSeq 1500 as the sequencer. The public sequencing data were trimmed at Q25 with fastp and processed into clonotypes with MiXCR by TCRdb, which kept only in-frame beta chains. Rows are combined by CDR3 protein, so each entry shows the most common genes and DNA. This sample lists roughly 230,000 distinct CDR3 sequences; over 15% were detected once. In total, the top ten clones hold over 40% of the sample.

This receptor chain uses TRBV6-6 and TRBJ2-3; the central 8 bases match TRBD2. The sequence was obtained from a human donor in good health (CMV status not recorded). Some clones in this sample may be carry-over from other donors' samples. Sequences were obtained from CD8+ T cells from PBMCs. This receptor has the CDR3 CASSYSAGGVRTDTQYL. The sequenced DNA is TGTGCCAGCAGTTACTCGGCGGGGGGCGTACGCACAGATACGCAGTATCTT.